The clone carrying this T cell receptor (beta chain) was picked up one time. The assay was immunoSEQ multiplex PCR, and TCRdb's table has in-frame clones only and misses some. The sample records 200,000 to 250,000 clones, 89% being singletons. These data come from a study of blood T cell repertoires in COVID-19. Overall study context: Specimens from acute and convalescent COVID-19 originated in the United States, Italy and Spain.

Per germline, CDR1 SEHNR and CDR2 FQNEAQ (reference sequence). This CDR3 has 14 amino acids. After removal of 3 bases from V and 5 bases from J, the junction contained 4 bases not matched to a gene. The V and J genes are TRBV7-9 and TRBJ2-7; 10 nucleotides line up with TRBD1. The clonotype comes from a woman between 40 and 50 years old with acute or convalescent COVID-19. Sequencing input: peripheral blood. The CDR3 loop reads CASSLGQGNNEQYV. The CDR3 nucleotides read TGTGCCAGCAGCTTGGGACAGGGGAATAACGAGCAGTACGTC.